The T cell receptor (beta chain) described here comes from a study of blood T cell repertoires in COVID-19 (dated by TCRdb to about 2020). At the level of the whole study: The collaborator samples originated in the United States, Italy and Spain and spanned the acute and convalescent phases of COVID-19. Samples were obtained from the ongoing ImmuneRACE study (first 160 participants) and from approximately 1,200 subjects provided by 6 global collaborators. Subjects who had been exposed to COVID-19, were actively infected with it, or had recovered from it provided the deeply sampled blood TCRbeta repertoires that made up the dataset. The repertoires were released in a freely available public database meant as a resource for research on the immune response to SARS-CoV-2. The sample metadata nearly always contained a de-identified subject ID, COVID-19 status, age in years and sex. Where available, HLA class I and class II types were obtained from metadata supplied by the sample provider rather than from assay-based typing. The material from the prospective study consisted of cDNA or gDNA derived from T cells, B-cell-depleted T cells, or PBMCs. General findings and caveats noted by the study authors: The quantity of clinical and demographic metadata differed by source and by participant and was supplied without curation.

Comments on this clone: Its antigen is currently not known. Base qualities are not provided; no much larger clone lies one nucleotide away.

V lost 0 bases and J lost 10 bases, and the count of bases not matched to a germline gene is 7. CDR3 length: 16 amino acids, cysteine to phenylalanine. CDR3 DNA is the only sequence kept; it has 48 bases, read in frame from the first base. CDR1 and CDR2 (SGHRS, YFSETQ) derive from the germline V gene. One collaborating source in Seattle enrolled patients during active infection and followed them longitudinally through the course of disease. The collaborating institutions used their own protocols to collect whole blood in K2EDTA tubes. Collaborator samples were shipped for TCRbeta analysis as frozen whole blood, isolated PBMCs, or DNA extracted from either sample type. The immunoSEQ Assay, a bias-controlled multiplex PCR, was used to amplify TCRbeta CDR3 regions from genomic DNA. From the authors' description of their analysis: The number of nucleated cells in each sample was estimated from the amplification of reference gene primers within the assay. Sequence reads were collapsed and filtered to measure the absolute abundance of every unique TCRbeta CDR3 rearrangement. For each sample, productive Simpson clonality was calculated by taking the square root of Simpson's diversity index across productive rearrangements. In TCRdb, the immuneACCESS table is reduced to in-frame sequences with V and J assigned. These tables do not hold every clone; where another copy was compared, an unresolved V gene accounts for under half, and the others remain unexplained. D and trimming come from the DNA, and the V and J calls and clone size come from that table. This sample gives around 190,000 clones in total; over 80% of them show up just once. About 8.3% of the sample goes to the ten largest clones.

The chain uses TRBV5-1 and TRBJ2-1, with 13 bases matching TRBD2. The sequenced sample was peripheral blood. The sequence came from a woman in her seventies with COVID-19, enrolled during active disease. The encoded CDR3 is CASSLVSGLAGTEQFF. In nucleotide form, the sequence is TGCGCCAGCAGCTTGGTTTCGGGACTAGCGGGAACCGAGCAGTTCTTC.